A single sample is the source of the 26 T cell receptor beta chains below, sequenced in a study of CD8 T cells in ankylosing spondylitis. General study points: Seemingly distinctive of ankylosing spondylitis blood was a TCR beta motif formed by eight highly homologous variants.

The antigens for these receptors are not known. A single record per CDR3 protein comes from TCRdb applying MiXCR to the 5' RACE reads. The table shows roughly 490,000 distinct CDR3 sequences, with approximately 5% occurring only once. The specimen sequenced was blood, either unsorted or a sorted T cell fraction (not recorded which). The source of these receptors is a male donor with ankylosing spondylitis.

This clonotype was seen many times. The chain has TRBV20-1 and TRBJ2-6, with no clear D. V was cut by 6 bases and J by 1 base, with 10 bases left in between. The V gene's germline CDR1 is DFQATT and CDR2 SNEGSKA (reference sequence). The CDR3 runs 14 residues. The CDR3 spells CSAATLSGANVLTF. The CDR3, as DNA: TGCAGTGCGGCAACACTTTCTGGGGCCAACGTCCTGACTTTC.

This clonotype was found many times. J is TRBJ2-7 and V is TRBV28; D possibly uses TRBD1 or TRBD2 (5 bases each). CDR1 is MDHEN and CDR2 is SYDVKM in the germline V gene. The CDR3 covers 15 residues. Trimming removed 4 bases from V and 0 bases from J, with 13 bases in between. CDR3 sequence reads: CASSSSGRSSYEQYF. CDR3 coding DNA: TGTGCCAGCAGTTCCTCGGGGCGCAGCTCCTACGAGCAGTACTTC. The full variable domain, in which reference TRBV28 and TRBJ2-7 provide the parts outside the CDR3, is DVKVTQSSRYLVKRTGEKVFLECVQDMDHENMFWYRQDPGLGLRLIYFSYDVKMKEKGDIPEGYSVSREKKERFSLILESASTNQTSMYLCASSSSGRSSYEQYFGPGTRLTVT.

The rearrangement joins TRBV11-2 to TRBJ2-1, with 12 bases aligning to TRBD2. In germline, CDR1 is SGHAT, CDR2 FQNNGV. V lost 8 bases to trimming and J lost 0 bases; unmatched junction nucleotides: 11. The CDR3 has 18 residues. The CDR3 sequence: CASVPRTSGVSSYNEQFF. CDR3 DNA sequence: TGTGCCAGCGTCCCTAGGACTAGCGGGGTGAGCTCCTACAATGAGCAGTTCTTC.

This sequence joins TRBV15 and TRBJ1-5; D is ambiguous. V was clipped by 1 base and J by 8 bases, with 6 bases between them. Germline V lookup: CDR1 LNHNV, CDR2 YYDKDF (reference sequence). CDR3 length: 12 residues. The CDR3 is CATSRGAEPQHF. The CDR3 nucleotides are TGTGCCACCAGCAGAGGGGCAGAGCCCCAGCATTTT.

The chain combines TRBV3-1 with TRBJ1-5; D unresolved. There are 15 residues in the CDR3. Trimming stripped 0 bases from V and 5 bases from J, with 11 bases between. Germline V CDR1 and CDR2: LGHDT, YNNKEL (reference sequence). The CDR3 DNA sequence: TGTGCCAGCAGCCAAGAAGGGAGGGTAGATCAGCCCCAGCATTTT. Its protein product is CASSQEGRVDQPQHF.

This clonotype was counted ten times or more. The chain carries TRBV20-1 and TRBJ1-4; D is uncertain. Deletions cut 3 bases from V and 3 bases from J, with 5 bases between. The germline V gene encodes CDR1 DFQATT and CDR2 SNEGSKA (reference sequence). The CDR3 loop spans 12 amino acids. CDR3 in DNA: TGCAGTGCTAGGAATCCTAATGAAAAACTGTTTTTT. Its translation: CSARNPNEKLFF.

This clonotype was observed many times. The rearrangement links TRBV4-3 to TRBJ2-1; D unresolved. V was clipped by 0 bases and J by 0 bases, with 9 bases between them. CDR3 length equals 16 residues. Per the germline V gene, CDR1 is LGHNA and CDR2 is YSLEER. The DNA for the CDR3 is TGCGCCAGCAGCCAAGATCCAAGGGTCTCCTACAATGAGCAGTTCTTC. Translation gives CASSQDPRVSYNEQFF.

This clonotype was seen many times. Here the CDR3 DNA reads TGTGCCAGCGTAAGGGTCGGGACCCAGTACTTC. Its translation: CASVRVGTQYF. The chain carries TRBV2 and TRBJ2-5; D gene uncertain. The CDR3 is 11 amino acids. Trimming stripped 8 bases from V and 7 bases from J, with 11 bases between. Germline assignment: CDR1 SNHLY and CDR2 FYNNEI.

At least ten counts were recorded for this clonotype. The chain links TRBV6-5 to TRBJ2-7; 8 bases are a match to TRBD1. CDR1 is MNHEY and CDR2 is SVGAGI in the germline V gene. V lost 0 bases and J lost 7; bases outside the gene matches: 8. The CDR3 spans 15 residues. The CDR3 loop reads CASSYSQGAVWEQYF. In nucleotides, the CDR3 is TGTGCCAGCAGTTACTCGCAGGGGGCGGTGTGGGAGCAGTACTTC.

This clonotype showed up many times. The rearrangement links TRBV12-3 or TRBV12-4 to TRBJ2-2; 12 bases align to TRBD2. The V segment lost 6 bases and the J segment 6 bases; nucleotides outside the gene matches: 8. The CDR3 runs 16 residues. For the CDR3, the DNA is TGTGCCAGCAGCTCCCGACTAGCGGGGGTTGCCGGGGAGCTGTTTTTT. This gives the protein CASSSRLAGVAGELFF.

This clonotype was detected many times. The chain carries TRBV20-1 and TRBJ1-4, with D perhaps matching TRBD1 (5 bases). From germline, CDR1 is DFQATT and CDR2 SNEGSKA (reference sequence). This CDR3 region has 17 residues. Trimming shortened V by 0 bases and J by 0 bases, and 14 bases separated the two germline ends. The CDR3 DNA follows: TGCAGTGCTAGAGATCTACAGGCCCCCGCAACTAATGAAAAACTGTTTTTT. Amino acid sequence: CSARDLQAPATNEKLFF.

This clonotype was recorded at least ten times. This chain uses TRBV12-3 or TRBV12-4 with TRBJ1-2, with D maybe TRBD1 (5 bases). The CDR3 consists of 14 residues. V lost 3 bases, J lost 5 bases, and 13 bases lay in between. In DNA, the CDR3 is TGTGCCAGCAGTTTTAGTTCGGGGGTTTATGGCTACACCTTC. This codes for CASSFSSGVYGYTF.

This clonotype was seen at least ten times. This chain connects TRBV20-1 to TRBJ1-1, with D unresolved. Germline CDR1 DFQATT, CDR2 SNEGSKA (reference sequence). Deletions cut 2 bases from V and 3 bases from J, with 16 bases between. The CDR3 is 15 residues long. This CDR3 is CSARRRDRWDTEAFF. DNA of the CDR3: TGCAGTGCTAGAAGGAGGGATCGGTGGGACACTGAAGCTTTCTTT.

This clonotype was seen many times. This chain uses TRBV7-9 with TRBJ2-3; D uncertain. The CDR3 covers 14 residues. Germline V gene lookup returns CDR1 SEHNR and CDR2 FQNEAQ (reference sequence). With 7 bases removed from V and 4 bases from J, the gap between germline ends came to 15 bases. CDR3 sequence reads: CASNWIPRPDTQYF. The CDR3 DNA reads TGTGCCAGCAACTGGATACCAAGGCCAGATACGCAGTATTTT.

On this clonotype itself: Its ends do not fully match the called genes, so a read error is possible. The chain couples TRBV5-6 to TRBJ2-1; no clear D. Per the germline V gene, CDR1 is SGHDT and CDR2 is YYEEEE. The CDR3 consists of 15 residues. The CDR3 nucleotides read TGTGCCATCAGCCCCCAGCTCCTCTCCTACAATGAGCAGTTCTTC. This gives the protein CAISPQLLSYNEQFF.

This clonotype was picked up a small number of times. This chain joins TRBV5-6 and TRBJ2-3; 8 positions match TRBD1. This CDR3 comprises 14 residues. The V gene's germline CDR1 is SGHDT and CDR2 YYEEEE. J gave up 4 bases and V 3 bases, and 4 bases lay outside the gene matches. CDR3 DNA sequence: TGTGCCAGCAGCTCGACAGGGGAAGCAGATACGCAGTATTTT. As protein: CASSSTGEADTQYF.

This clonotype was recorded at least ten times. The chain joins TRBV5-6 to TRBJ2-7; a possible D gene is TRBD1 (6 bases). The ends were cut back, 2 bases at V and 5 bases at J, with 20 bases in the middle. Germline V gene data show CDR1 as SGHDT and CDR2 as YYEEEE. The CDR3 is made up of 16 amino acids. CDR3 coding DNA: TGTGCCAGCAGCTTACCGGGACACCGGGCTATCCACGAGCAGTACTTC. It codes for CASSLPGHRAIHEQYF.

Many counts were recorded for this clonotype. The genes are TRBV15 and TRBJ2-5; D is unclear. V lost 4 bases, J lost 4 bases, and 4 bases lay in between. Germline CDR1 and CDR2: LNHNV and YYDKDF (reference sequence). The length of the CDR3 is 11 residues. The CDR3 nucleotides read TGTGCCACCAGCAAAGGAGAGACCCAGTACTTC. This encodes CATSKGETQYF.

This clonotype was detected ten times or more. This rearrangement joins TRBV7-2 to TRBJ2-2; D is perhaps TRBD2 (6 bases). Trimming left V 6 bases short and J 6 bases short, with 8 bases between. The CDR3 loop spans 12 amino acids. Germline values: CDR1 SGHTA, CDR2 FQGNSA. CDR3 DNA: TGTGCCAGCAGGTGGGGGGCCGGGGAGCTGTTTTTT. Protein product: CASRWGAGELFF.

Ten or more counts support this clonotype. The gene calls are TRBV27 and TRBJ2-6; 7 bases agree with TRBD1. V shed 6 bases, J shed 1 base, and the junction held 12 bases outside the gene matches. The germline V gene encodes CDR1 MNHEY and CDR2 SMNVEV (reference sequence). The CDR3 totals 18 residues. CDR3 sequence reads: CASRIAAWTGSGANVLTF. CDR3 nucleotides: TGTGCCAGCAGAATTGCCGCCTGGACAGGTTCTGGGGCCAACGTCCTGACTTTC.

This clonotype was recorded many times. V usage is TRBV18 and J usage is TRBJ2-1, with 9 bases lining up with TRBD2. The ends lost 2 bases at V and 5 bases at J; junction bases unmatched: 4. The CDR3 runs 15 residues. Germline V lookup: CDR1 KGHSH, CDR2 LQKENI. CDR3 loop: CASSPWASGNNEQFF. In DNA form, the CDR3 reads TGTGCCAGCTCACCATGGGCTAGCGGGAACAATGAGCAGTTCTTC.

The chain uses TRBV4-3 and TRBJ2-7; D possibly uses TRBD1 or TRBD2 (5 bases each). This CDR3 comprises 16 residues. V shed 4 bases and J shed 2 bases, with 18 bases lying between them. CDR1 is LGHNA, CDR2 YSLEER, per germline. The CDR3 protein is CASSRGWPGLTYEQYF. For the CDR3, the DNA is TGCGCCAGCAGCCGGGGGTGGCCGGGCCTTACCTACGAGCAGTACTTC.

This clonotype was picked up many times. J is TRBJ2-1 and V is TRBV7-2; tentative D call: TRBD1 (6 bases). Germline loops: CDR1 SGHTA, CDR2 FQGNSA. Trimming cost V 5 bases and J 8 bases, with 13 bases left between them. This CDR3 is built from 13 residues. The CDR3 reads CASSRDRRYEQFF. CDR3 nucleotides: TGTGCCAGCAGCCGAGACAGGCGTTATGAGCAGTTCTTC.

At least ten counts were recorded for this clonotype. V usage is TRBV6-1 and J usage is TRBJ1-1; D call uncertain. The germline gives CDR1 MNHNS, CDR2 SASEGT. CDR3 size: 16 residues. V shed 4 bases and J shed 1 base, with 16 bases lying between them. The CDR3 here is CASSAYLTSQNTEAFF. The CDR3 nucleotides are TGTGCCAGCAGTGCCTACCTGACGTCCCAGAACACTGAAGCTTTCTTT.

This clonotype was counted at least ten times. The V gene is TRBV24-1, the J gene TRBJ2-1, with D perhaps matching TRBD2 (5 bases). Trimming stripped 4 bases from V and 3 bases from J, with 18 bases between. Germline V CDR1 and CDR2: KGHDR, SFDVKD. The CDR3 loop spans 17 amino acids. The CDR3 sequence is CATSEKRSLPNYNEQFF. The CDR3 region has the DNA TGTGCCACCAGTGAAAAGCGGTCCCTCCCTAACTACAATGAGCAGTTCTTC.

Ten or more counts support this clonotype. The V call is TRBV7-9, the J call TRBJ2-1; D not certain. Trimming took 4 bases from V and 9 from J, leaving 10 bases between them. This CDR3 has 12 residues. Germline V gene lookup returns CDR1 SEHNR and CDR2 FQNEAQ (reference sequence). The CDR3 spells CASSYPVIEQFF. CDR3 in DNA: TGTGCCAGCAGCTACCCCGTTATTGAGCAGTTCTTC.